This T cell receptor (beta chain) was documented in a study of T cells in Graves' hyperthyroidism and ophthalmopathy. Across the study: Peripheral blood was obtained at initial diagnosis, preceding any treatment.

Template material for amplifying TCR beta CDR3 regions consisted of RNA transcripts. Researchers ran a first-round RT-PCR on the TCR CDR3 using the HTBI primer set. From the multiplex PCR reads, TCRdb called clonotypes with MiXCR, one entry per CDR3 protein. The repertoire consists of under 550,000 distinct CDR3 sequences, with approximately 13% occurring once and the leading ten covering approximately 5.3%. V gave up 1 base and J gave up 5 bases, with 12 bases separating them. The CDR3 is 14 residues long. Looked up from germline, CDR1 is SEHNR and CDR2 is FQNEAQ (reference sequence). Hyperthyroidism of Graves' type that showed no ophthalmopathy progression within 18 months was stable. Exclusions: uncontrolled infection, other autoimmune disease, pregnancy, lactation. Diagnostic decisions used clinical symptoms, serum thyroxine and TRAb, thyroid ultrasound and orbital computed tomography. At least ten counts were recorded for this clonotype.

Sequences were obtained from blood. The sequence came from a woman aged 18 to 35 with Graves' hyperthyroidism. V is TRBV7-9 and J is TRBJ2-7, with a possible D match to TRBD1 (6 bases). CDR3 in DNA: TGTGCCAGCAGCTTAGTTGGGGGCCCGAACGAGCAGTACTTC. Protein product: CASSLVGGPNEQYF.